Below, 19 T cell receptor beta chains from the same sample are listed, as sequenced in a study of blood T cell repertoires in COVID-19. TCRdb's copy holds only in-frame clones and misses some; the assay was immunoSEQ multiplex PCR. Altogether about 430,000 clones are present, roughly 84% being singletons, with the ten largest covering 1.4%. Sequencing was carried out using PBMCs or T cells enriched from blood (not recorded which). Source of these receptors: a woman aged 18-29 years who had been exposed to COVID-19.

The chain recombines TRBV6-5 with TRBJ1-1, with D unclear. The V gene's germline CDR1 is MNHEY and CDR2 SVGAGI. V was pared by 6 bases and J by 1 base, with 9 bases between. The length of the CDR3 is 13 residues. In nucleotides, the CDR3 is TGTGCCAGCAGGCTTTCAGAGAACACTGAAGCTTTCTTT. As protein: CASRLSENTEAFF.

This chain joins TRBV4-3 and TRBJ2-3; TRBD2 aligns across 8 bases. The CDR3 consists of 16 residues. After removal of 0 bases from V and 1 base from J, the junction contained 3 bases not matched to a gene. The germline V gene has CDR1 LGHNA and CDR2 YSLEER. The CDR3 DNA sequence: TGCGCCAGCAGCCAAGATGACGGGGGGGGCACAGATACGCAGTATTTT. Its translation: CASSQDDGGGTDTQYF.

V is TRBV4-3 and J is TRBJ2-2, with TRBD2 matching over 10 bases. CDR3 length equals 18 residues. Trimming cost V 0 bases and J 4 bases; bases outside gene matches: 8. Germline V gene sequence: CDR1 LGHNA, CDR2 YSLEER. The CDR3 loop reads CASSQDDLAGAPTGELFF. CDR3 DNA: TGCGCCAGCAGCCAAGACGATCTAGCGGGGGCCCCCACCGGGGAGCTGTTTTTT.

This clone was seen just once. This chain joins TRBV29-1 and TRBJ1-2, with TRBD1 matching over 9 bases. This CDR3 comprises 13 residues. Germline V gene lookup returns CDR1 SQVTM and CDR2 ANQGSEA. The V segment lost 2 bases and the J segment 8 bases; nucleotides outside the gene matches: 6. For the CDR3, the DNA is TGCAGCGTTGAAAAGGGGACAGGGCGCGGCTACACCTTC. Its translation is CSVEKGTGRGYTF.

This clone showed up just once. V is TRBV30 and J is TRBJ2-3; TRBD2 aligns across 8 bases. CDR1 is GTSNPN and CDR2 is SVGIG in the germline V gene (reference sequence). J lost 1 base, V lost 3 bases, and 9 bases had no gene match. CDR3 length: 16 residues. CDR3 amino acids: CAWRGGAGAGTDTQYF. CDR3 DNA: TGTGCCTGGAGAGGTGGAGCGGGGGCCGGCACAGATACGCAGTATTTT. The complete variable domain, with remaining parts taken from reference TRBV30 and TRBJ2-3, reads SQTIHQWPATLVQPVGSPLSLECTVEGTSNPNLYWYRQAAGRGLQLLFYSVGIGQISSEVPQNLSASRPQDRQFILSSKKLLLSDSGFYLCAWRGGAGAGTDTQYFGPGTRLTVL.

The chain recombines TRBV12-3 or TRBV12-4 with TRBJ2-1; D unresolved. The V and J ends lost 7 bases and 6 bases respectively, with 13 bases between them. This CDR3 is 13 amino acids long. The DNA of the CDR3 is TGTGCCAGCACCGGCTTCTGGGCCAATGAGCAGTTCTTC. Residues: CASTGFWANEQFF.

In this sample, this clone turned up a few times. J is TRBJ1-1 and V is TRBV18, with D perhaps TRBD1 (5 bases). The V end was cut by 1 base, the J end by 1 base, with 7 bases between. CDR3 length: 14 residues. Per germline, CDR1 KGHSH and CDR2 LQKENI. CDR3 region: CASSPRGENTEAFF. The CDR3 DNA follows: TGTGCCAGCTCACCACGGGGGGAGAACACTGAAGCTTTCTTT.

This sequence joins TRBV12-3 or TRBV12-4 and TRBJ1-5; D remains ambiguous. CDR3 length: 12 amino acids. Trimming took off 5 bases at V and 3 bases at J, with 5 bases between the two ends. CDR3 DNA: TGTGCCAGCAGTCCCAACAATCAGCCCCAGCATTTT. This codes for CASSPNNQPQHF.

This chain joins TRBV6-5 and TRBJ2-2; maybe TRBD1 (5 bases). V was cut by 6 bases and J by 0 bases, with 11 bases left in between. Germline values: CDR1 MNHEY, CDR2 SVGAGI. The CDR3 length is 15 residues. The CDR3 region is CASSRVRANTGELFF. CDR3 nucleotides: TGTGCCAGCAGCCGGGTCAGGGCGAACACCGGGGAGCTGTTTTTT.

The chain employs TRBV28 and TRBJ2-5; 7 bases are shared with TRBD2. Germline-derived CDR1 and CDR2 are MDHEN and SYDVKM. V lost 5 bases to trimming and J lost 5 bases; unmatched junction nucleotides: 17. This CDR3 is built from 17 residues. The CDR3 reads CASSLPIRLGGLETQYF. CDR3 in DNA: TGTGCCAGCAGTCTCCCCATCCGGCTGGGGGGGTTGGAGACCCAGTACTTC.

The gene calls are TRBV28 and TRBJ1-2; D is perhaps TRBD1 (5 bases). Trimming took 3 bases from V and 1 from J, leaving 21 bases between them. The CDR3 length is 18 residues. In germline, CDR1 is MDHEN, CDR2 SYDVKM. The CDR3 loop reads CASSLGVAGVHFNYGYTF. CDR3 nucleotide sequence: TGTGCCAGCAGTTTGGGAGTAGCGGGGGTCCACTTTAACTATGGCTACACCTTC.

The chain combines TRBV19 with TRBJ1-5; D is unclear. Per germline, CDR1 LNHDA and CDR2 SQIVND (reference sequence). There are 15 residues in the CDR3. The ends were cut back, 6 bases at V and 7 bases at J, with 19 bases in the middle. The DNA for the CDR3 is TGTGCCAGTAGAGACGACGATGGGAGAGGCCAGCCCCAGCATTTT. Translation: CASRDDDGRGQPQHF.

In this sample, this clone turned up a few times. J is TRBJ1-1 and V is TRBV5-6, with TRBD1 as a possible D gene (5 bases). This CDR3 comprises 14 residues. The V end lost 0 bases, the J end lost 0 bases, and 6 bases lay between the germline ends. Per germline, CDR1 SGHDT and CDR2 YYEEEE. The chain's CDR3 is CASSLEGLNTEAFF. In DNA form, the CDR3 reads TGTGCCAGCAGCTTGGAGGGGCTGAACACTGAAGCTTTCTTT.

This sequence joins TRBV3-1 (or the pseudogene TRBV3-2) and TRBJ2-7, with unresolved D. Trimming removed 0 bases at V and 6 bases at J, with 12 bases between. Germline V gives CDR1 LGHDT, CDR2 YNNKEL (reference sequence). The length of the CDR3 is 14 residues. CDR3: CASSQDGGPGEQYF. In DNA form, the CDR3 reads TGTGCCAGCAGCCAAGATGGTGGGCCTGGCGAGCAGTACTTC.

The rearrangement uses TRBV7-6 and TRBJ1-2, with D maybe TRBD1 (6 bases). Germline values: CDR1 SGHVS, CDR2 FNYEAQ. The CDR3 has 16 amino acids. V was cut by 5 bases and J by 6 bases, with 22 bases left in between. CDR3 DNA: TGTGCCAGCAGCCCGCGATTTGGGGGCTTGAACGATGGCTACACCTTC. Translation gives CASSPRFGGLNDGYTF.

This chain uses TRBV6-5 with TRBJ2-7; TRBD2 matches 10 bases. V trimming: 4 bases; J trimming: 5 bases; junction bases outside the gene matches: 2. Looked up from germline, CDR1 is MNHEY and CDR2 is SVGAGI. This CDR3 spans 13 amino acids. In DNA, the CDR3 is TGTGCCAGCAGTTTTAGCGGGAGGCACGAGCAGTACTTC. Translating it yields CASSFSGRHEQYF.

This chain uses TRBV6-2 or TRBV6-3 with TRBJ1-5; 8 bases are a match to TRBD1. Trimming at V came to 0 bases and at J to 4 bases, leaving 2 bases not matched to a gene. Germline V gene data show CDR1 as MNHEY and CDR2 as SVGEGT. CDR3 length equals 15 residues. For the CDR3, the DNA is TGTGCCAGCAGTTACTCGACAGGGGATAATCAGCCCCAGCATTTT. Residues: CASSYSTGDNQPQHF.

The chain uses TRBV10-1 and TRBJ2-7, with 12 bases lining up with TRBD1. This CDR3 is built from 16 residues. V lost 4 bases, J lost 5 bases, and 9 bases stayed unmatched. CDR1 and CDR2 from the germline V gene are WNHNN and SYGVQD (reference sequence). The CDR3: CASSGTGTGGSDEQYF. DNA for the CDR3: TGCGCCAGCAGTGGGACCGGGACAGGGGGCTCTGACGAGCAGTACTTC.

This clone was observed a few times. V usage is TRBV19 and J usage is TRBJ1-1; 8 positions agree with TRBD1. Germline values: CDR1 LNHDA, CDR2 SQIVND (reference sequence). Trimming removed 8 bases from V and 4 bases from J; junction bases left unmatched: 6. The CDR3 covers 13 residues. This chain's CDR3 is CASADRVITEAFF. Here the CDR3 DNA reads TGTGCCAGTGCGGACAGGGTGATCACTGAAGCTTTCTTT.